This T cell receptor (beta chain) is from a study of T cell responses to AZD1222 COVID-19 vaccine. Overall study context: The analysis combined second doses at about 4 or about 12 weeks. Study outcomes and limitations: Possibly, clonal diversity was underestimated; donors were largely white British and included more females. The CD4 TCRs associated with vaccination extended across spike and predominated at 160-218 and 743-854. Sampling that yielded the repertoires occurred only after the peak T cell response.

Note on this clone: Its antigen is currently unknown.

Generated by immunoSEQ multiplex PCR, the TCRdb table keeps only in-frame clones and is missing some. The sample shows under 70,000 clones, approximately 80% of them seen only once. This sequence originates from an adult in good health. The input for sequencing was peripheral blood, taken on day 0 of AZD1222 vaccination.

As DNA, the CDR3 is TGTGCCAGCTCACCCTCCGATACGCAGTATTTT. Amino acid sequence: CASSPSDTQYF. V gene TRBV18 combines with J gene TRBJ2-3; no clear D. The germline V and J ends were trimmed by 3 bases and 6 bases, with 4 bases remaining between them. CDR1 is KGHSH, CDR2 LQKENI, per germline. The CDR3 is 11 residues long.